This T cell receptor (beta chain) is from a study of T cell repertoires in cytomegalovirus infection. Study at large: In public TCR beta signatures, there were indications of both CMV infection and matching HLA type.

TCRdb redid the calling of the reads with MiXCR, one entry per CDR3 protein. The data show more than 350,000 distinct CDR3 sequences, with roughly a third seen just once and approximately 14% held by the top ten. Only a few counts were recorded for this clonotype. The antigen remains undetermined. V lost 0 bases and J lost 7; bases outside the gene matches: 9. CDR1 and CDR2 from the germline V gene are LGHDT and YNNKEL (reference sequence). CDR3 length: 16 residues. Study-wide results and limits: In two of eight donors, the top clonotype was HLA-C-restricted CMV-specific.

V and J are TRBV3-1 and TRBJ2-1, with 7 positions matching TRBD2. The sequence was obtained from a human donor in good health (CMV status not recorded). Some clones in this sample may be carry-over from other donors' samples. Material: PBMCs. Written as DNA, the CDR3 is TGTGCCAGCAGCCAAGAGAAGCTAGCGGTCGGTAATGAGCAGTTCTTC. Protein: CASSQEKLAVGNEQFF.